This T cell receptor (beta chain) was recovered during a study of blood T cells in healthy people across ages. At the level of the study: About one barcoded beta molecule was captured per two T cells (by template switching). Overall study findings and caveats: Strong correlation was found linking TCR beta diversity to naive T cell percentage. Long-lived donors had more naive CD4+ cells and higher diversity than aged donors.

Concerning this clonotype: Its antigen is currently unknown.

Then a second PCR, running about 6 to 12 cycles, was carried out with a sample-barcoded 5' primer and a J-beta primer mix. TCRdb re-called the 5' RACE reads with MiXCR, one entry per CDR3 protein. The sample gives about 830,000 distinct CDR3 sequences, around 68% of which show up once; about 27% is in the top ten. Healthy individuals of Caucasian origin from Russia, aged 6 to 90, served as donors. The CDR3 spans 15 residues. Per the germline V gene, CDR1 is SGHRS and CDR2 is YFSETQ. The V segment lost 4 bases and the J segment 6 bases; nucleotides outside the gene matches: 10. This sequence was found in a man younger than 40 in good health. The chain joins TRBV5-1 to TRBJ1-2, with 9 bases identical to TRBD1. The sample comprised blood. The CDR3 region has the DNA TGCGCCAGCAGCCGACAGGGGGATATACGAGATGGCTACACCTTC. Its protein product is CASSRQGDIRDGYTF.